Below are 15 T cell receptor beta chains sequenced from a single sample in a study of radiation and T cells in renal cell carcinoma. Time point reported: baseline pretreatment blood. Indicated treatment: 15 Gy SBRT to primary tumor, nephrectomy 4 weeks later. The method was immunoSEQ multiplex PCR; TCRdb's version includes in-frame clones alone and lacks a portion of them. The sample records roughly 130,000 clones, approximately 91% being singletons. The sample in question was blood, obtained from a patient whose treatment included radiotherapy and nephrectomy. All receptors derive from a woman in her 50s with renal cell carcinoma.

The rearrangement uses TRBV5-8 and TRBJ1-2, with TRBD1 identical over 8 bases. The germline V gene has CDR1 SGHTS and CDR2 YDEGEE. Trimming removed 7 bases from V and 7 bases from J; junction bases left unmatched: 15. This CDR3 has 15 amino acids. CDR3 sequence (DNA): TGTGCCAGCGGGACAGGCAACTCGGCATTTATTGGCTACACCTTC. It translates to CASGTGNSAFIGYTF. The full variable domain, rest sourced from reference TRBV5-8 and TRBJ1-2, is EAGVTQSPTHLIKTRGQQATLRCSPISGHTSVYWYQQALGLGLQFLLWYDEGEERNRGNFPPRFSGRQFPNYSSELNVNALELEDSALYLCASGTGNSAFIGYTFGSGTRLTVV.

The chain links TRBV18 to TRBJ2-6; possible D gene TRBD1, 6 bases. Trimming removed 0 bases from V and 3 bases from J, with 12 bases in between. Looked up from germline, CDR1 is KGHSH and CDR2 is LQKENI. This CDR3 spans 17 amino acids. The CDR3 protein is CASSPPTRTVGANVLTF. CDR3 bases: TGTGCCAGCTCACCACCTACTAGGACAGTTGGGGCCAACGTCCTGACTTTC.

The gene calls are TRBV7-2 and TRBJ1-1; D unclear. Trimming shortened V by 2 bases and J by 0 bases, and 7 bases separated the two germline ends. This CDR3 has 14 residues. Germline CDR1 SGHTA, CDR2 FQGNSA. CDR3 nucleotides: TGTGCCAGCAGCTTAATCGGGGTGAACACTGAAGCTTTCTTT. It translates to CASSLIGVNTEAFF.

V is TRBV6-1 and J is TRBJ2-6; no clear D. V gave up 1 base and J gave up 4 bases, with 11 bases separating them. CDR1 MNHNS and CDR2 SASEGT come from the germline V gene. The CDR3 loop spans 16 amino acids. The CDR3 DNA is TGTGCCAGCAGTGAAGGTCGACTGCTAGGGGCCAACGTCCTGACTTTC. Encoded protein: CASSEGRLLGANVLTF.

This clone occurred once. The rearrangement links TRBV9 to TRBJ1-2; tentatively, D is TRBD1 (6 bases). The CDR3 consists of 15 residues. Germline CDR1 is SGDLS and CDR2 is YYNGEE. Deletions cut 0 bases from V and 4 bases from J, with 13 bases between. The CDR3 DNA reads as TGTGCCAGCAGCGTAGACCCCGGGACAATCTATGGCTACACCTTC. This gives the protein CASSVDPGTIYGYTF.

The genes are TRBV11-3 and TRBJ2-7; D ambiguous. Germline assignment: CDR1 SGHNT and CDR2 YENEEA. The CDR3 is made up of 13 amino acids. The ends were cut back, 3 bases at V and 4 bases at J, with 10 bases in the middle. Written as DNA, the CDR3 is TGTGCCAGCAGCTTGAGGAGTACATACGAGCAGTACTTC. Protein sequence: CASSLRSTYEQYF.

The CDR3 bases are TGTGCCAGTAGTCTTGACAGAGGGGGCAATCAGCCCCAGCATTTT. Amino acids: CASSLDRGGNQPQHF. The chain employs TRBV19 and TRBJ1-5; possibly TRBD1 for D (5 bases). There are 15 residues in the CDR3. CDR1 is LNHDA and CDR2 is SQIVND in the germline V gene (reference sequence). Trimming took off 5 bases at V and 2 bases at J, with 13 bases between the two ends.

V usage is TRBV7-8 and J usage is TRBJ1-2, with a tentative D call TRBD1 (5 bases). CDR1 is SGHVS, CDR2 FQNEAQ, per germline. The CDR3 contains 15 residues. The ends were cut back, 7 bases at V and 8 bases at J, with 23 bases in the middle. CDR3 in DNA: TGTGCCAGCACCTCCATGGAAGCGGGGGTGACGGGCTACACCTTC. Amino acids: CASTSMEAGVTGYTF.

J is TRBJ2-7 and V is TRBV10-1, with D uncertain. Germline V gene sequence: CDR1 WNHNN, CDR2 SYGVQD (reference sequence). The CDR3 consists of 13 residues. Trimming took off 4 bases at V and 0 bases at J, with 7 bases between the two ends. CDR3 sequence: CASSGVDSYEQYF. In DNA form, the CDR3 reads TGCGCCAGCAGTGGAGTAGACTCCTACGAGCAGTACTTC.

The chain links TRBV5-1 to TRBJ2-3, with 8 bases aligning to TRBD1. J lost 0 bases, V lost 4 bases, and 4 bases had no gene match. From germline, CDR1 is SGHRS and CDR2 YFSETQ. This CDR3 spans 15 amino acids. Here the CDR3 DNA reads TGCGCCAGCAGCCTTCGGACAGGGAGCACAGATACGCAGTATTTT. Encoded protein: CASSLRTGSTDTQYF.

The CDR3 DNA is TGTGCCAGCAGTGCCGGGGGTTTGGGACAGAGCTCCTACGAGCAGTACTTC. Translating gives CASSAGGLGQSSYEQYF. The chain uses TRBV6-1 and TRBJ2-7; a possible D gene is TRBD1 (7 bases). The germline gives CDR1 MNHNS, CDR2 SASEGT. The CDR3 runs 17 residues. V lost 4 bases and J 0 bases, leaving 19 bases between the germline ends.

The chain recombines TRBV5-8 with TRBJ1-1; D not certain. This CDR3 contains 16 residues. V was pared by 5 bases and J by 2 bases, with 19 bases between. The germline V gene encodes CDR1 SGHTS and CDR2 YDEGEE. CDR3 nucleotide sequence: TGTGCCAGCAGTGACCTTCTGTGGATAAGAAACACTGAAGCTTTCTTT. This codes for CASSDLLWIRNTEAFF.

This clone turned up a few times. In DNA, the CDR3 is TGTGCCAGCAGCCTAACAGGGGTTGGGGCCAACGTCCTGACTTTC. This sequence encodes CASSLTGVGANVLTF. The chain couples TRBV9 to TRBJ2-6, with 7 bases fitting TRBD1. The CDR3 extends over 15 amino acids. The germline gives CDR1 SGDLS, CDR2 YYNGEE. J was trimmed by 3 bases and V by 4 bases; bases with no gene match: 4.

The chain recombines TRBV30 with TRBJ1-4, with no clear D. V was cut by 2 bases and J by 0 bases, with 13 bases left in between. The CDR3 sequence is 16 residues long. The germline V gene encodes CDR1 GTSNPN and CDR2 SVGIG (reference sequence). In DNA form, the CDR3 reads TGTGCCTGGAGTAGAACAGACCTTGCAACTAATGAAAAACTGTTTTTT. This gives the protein CAWSRTDLATNEKLFF.

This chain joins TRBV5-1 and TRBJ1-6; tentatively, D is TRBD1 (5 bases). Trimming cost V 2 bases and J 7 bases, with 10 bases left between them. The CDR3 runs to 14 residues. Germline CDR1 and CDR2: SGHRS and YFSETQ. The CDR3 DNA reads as TGCGCCAGCAGCTTCATGGGGGAAAATTCACCCCTCCACTTT. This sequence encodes CASSFMGENSPLHF.